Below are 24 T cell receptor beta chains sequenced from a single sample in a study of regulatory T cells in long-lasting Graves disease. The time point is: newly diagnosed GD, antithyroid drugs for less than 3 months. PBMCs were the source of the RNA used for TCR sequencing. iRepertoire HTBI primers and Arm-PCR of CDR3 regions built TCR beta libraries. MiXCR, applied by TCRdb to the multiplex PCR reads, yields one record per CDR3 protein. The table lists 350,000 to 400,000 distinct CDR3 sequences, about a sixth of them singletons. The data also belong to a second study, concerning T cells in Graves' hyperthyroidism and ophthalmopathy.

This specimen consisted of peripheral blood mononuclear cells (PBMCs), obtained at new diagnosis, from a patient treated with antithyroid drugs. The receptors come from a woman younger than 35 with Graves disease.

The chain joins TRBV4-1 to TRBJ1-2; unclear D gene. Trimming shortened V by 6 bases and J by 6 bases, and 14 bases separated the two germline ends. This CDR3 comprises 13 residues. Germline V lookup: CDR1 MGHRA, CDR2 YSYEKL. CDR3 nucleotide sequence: TGCGCCAGCAGTCCCGGGAGGGTGGATGGCTACACCTTC. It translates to CASSPGRVDGYTF.

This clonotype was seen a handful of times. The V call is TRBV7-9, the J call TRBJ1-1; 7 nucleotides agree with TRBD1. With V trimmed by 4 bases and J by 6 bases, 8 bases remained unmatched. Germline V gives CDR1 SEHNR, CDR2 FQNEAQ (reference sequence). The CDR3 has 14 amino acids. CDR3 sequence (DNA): TGTGCCAGCAGCTGGGTAAACAGGGGCGCTGAAGCTTTCTTT. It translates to CASSWVNRGAEAFF.

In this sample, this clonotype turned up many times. CDR3 bases: TGTGCCAGCAGCTCCCGGGCCAGCCATGAGCAGTTCTTC. Translating it yields CASSSRASHEQFF. The genes are TRBV7-9 and TRBJ2-1; D remains ambiguous. The V end was cut by 4 bases, the J end by 8 bases, with 12 bases between. Germline assignment: CDR1 SEHNR and CDR2 FQNEAQ (reference sequence). The CDR3 covers 13 residues.

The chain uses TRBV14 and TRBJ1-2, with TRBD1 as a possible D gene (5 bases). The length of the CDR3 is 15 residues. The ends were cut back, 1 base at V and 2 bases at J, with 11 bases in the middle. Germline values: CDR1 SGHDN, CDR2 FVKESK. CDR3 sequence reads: CASSQARWGNYGYTF. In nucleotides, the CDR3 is TGTGCCAGCAGCCAAGCCCGATGGGGGAACTATGGCTACACCTTC.

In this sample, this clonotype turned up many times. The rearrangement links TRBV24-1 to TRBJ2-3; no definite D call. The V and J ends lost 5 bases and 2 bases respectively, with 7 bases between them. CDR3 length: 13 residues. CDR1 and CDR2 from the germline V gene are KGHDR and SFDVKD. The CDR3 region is CATSGIITDTQYF. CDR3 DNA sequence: TGTGCCACCAGTGGCATAATCACAGATACGCAGTATTTT.

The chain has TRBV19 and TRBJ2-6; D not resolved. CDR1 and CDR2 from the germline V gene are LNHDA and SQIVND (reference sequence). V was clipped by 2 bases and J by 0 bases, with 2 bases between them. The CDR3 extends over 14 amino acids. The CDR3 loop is CASSISSGANVLTF. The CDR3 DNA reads TGTGCCAGTAGTATATCCTCTGGGGCCAACGTCCTGACTTTC.

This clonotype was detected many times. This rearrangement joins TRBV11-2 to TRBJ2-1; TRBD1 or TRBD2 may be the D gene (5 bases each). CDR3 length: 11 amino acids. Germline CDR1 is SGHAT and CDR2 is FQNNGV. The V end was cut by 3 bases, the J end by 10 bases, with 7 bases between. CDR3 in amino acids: CASSFRDEQFF. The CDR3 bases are TGTGCCAGCAGCTTCCGGGACGAGCAGTTCTTC.

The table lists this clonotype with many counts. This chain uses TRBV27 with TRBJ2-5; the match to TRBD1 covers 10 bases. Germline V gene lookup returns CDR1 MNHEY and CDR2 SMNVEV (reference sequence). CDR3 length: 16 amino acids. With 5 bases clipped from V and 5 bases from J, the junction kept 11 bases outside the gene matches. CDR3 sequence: CASSPRQGADRETQYF. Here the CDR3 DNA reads TGTGCCAGCAGTCCTCGACAGGGGGCGGACCGGGAGACCCAGTACTTC.

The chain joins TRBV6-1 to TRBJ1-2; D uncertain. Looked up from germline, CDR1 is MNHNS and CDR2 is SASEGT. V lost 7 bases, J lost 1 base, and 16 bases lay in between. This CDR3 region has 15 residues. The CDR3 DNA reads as TGTGCCAGCACCATGACCCAGGTTCTTAACTATGGCTACACCTTC. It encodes CASTMTQVLNYGYTF.

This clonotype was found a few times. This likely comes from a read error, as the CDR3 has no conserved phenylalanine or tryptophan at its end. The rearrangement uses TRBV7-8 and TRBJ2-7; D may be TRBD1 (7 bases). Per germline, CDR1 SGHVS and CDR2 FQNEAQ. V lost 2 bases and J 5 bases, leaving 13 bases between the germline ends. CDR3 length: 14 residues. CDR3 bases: TGTGCCAGCAGCTTAATCAGGGGGGTCGACGAGCAGTACCTC. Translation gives CASSLIRGVDEQYL.

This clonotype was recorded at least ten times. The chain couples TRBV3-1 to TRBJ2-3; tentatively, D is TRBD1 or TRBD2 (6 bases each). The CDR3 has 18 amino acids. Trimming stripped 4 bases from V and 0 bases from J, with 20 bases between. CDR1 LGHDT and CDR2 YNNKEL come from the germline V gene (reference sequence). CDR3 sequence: CASSPGAARDSSTDTQYF. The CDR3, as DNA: TGTGCCAGCAGCCCGGGGGCGGCGAGGGACTCTAGCACAGATACGCAGTATTTT.

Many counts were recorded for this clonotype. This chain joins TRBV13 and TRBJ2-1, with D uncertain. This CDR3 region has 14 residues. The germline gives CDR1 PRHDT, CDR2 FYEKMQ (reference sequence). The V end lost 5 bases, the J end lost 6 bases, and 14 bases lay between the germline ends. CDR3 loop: CASSPPPRVNEQFF. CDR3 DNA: TGTGCCAGCAGCCCACCGCCAAGGGTCAATGAGCAGTTCTTC.

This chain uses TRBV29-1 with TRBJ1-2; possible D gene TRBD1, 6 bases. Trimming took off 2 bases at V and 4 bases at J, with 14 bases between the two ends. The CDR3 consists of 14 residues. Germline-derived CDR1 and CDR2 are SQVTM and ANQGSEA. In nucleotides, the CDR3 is TGCAGCGTTGAAACTCTGGACAGATCCTATGGCTACACCTTC. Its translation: CSVETLDRSYGYTF.

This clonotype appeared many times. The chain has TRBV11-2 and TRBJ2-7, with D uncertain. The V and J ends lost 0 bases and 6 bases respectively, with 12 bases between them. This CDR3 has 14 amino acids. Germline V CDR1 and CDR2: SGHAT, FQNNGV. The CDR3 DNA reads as TGTGCCAGCAGCTTAGATATCCCCCTCCGCGAGCAGTACTTC. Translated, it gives CASSLDIPLREQYF.

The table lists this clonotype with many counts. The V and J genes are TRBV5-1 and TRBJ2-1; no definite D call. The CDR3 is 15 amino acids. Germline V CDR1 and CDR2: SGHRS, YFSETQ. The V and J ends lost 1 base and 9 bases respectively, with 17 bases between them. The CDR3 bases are TGCGCCAGCAGCTTGAGGCTAGTCGTAGACGGTGAGCAGTTCTTC. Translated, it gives CASSLRLVVDGEQFF.

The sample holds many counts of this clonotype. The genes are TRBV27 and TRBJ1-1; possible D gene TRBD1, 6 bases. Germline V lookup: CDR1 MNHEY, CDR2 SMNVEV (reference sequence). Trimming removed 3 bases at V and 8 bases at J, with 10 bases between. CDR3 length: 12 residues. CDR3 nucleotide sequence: TGTGCCAGCAGTTTGATAGGGGGGGAAGCTTTCTTT. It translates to CASSLIGGEAFF.

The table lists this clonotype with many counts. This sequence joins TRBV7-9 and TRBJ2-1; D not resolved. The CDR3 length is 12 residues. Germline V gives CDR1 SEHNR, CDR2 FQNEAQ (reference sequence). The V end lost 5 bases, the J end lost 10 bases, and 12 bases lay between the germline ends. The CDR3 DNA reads TGTGCCAGCAGCCCCTCCGGCAGAGAGCAGTTCTTC. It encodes CASSPSGREQFF.

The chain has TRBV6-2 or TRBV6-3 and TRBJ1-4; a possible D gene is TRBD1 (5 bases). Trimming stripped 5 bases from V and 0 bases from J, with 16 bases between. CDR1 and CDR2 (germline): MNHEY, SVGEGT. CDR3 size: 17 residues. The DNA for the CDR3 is TGTGCCAGCAGTGGAACCGGGACCCATGCAACTAATGAAAAACTGTTTTTT. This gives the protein CASSGTGTHATNEKLFF.

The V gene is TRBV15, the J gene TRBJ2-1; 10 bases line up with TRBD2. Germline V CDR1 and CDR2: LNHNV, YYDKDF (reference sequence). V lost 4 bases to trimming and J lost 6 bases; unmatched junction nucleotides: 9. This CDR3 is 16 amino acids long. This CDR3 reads CATSTKSGRAGNEQFF. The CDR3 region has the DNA TGTGCCACCAGCACGAAGAGCGGGAGGGCGGGCAATGAGCAGTTCTTC.

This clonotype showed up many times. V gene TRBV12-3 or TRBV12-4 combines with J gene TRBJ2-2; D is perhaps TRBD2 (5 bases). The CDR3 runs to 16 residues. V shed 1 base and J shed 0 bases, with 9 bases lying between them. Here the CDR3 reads CASSLVGSTNTGELFF. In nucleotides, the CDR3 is TGTGCCAGCAGTTTAGTAGGGAGTACGAACACCGGGGAGCTGTTTTTT.

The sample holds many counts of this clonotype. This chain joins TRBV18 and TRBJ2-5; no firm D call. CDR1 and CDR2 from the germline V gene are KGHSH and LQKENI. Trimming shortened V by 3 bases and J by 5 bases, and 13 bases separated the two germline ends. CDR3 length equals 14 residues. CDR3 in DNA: TGTGCCAGCTCACCTGCCGGGCCCGCGGAGACCCAGTACTTC. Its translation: CASSPAGPAETQYF. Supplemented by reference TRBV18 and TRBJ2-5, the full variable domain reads NAGVMQNPRHLVRRRGQEARLRCSPMKGHSHVYWYRQLPEEGLKFMVYLQKENIIDESGMPKERFSAEFPKEGPSILRIQQVVRGDSAAYFCASSPAGPAETQYFGPGTRLLVL.

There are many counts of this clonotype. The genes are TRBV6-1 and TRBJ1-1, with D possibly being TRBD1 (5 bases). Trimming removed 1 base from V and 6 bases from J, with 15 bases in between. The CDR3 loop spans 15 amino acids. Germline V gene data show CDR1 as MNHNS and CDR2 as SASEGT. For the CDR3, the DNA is TGTGCCAGCAGTGAAGAGGGCGTAGGGGCGGCTGAAGCTTTCTTT. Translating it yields CASSEEGVGAAEAFF.

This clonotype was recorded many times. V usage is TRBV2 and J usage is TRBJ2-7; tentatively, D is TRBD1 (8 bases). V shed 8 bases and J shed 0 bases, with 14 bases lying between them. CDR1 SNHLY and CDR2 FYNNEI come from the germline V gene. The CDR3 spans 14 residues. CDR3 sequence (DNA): TGTGCCAGCGGGGAGGGGACAGGCTCCTACGAGCAGTACTTC. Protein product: CASGEGTGSYEQYF.

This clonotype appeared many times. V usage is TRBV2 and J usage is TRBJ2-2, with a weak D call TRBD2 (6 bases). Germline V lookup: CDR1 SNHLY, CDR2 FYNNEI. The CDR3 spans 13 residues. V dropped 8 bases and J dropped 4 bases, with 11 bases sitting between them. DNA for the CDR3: TGTGCCAGCGGGGTGGGGGGCACCGGGGAGCTGTTTTTT. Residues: CASGVGGTGELFF.